These 14 T cell receptor beta chains originate from one sample sequenced in a study of T cells in Graves' hyperthyroidism and ophthalmopathy. Using RNA transcripts as the source, TCR beta CDR3 regions were amplified. Using the HTBI primer set, a first-round RT-PCR was run on the TCR CDR3. TCRdb redid the calling of the multiplex PCR reads with MiXCR, one entry per CDR3 protein. This sample has hundreds of thousands of distinct CDR3 sequences; about 15% occur once, and the top ten carry roughly an eighth. Sequenced sample: blood. These receptors were collected from a woman aged 45-59 years with Graves' ophthalmopathy.

This clonotype was seen ten or more times. V and J are TRBV7-2 and TRBJ2-7, with D possibly being TRBD2 (6 bases). Germline-derived CDR1 and CDR2 are SGHTA and FQGNSA. CDR3 size: 17 residues. The V and J ends lost 3 bases and 1 base respectively, with 19 bases between them. The CDR3 DNA reads TGTGCCAGCAGCTTCGCGGCCGGGAGTAGAAGTTCCTACGAGCAGTACTTC. Translation: CASSFAAGSRSSYEQYF.

This clonotype was found many times. The chain joins TRBV11-2 to TRBJ2-7; TRBD2 matches 7 bases. CDR3 size: 13 residues. Looked up from germline, CDR1 is SGHAT and CDR2 is FQNNGV. V shed 3 bases, J shed 6 bases, and the junction held 5 bases outside the gene matches. For the CDR3, the DNA is TGTGCCAGCAGCTTCAGCGGGATGGGCGAGCAGTACTTC. Protein sequence: CASSFSGMGEQYF.

This clonotype was counted at least ten times. This sequence joins TRBV5-1 and TRBJ2-7, with unresolved D. Germline V gene lookup returns CDR1 SGHRS and CDR2 YFSETQ. The V end lost 4 bases, the J end lost 4 bases, and 12 bases lay between the germline ends. The CDR3 is 13 amino acids. The CDR3 nucleotides read TGCGCCAGCAGCCGAGGTACCGAATACGAGCAGTACTTC. It translates to CASSRGTEYEQYF.

This clonotype occurred many times. The chain is built from TRBV30 and TRBJ2-7; 7 nucleotides agree with TRBD2. Germline CDR1 and CDR2: GTSNPN and SVGIG (reference sequence). Trimming cost V 2 bases and J 4 bases; bases outside gene matches: 5. This CDR3 region has 13 residues. CDR3 region: CAWSKRLAYEQYF. DNA for the CDR3: TGTGCCTGGAGTAAGAGACTAGCTTACGAGCAGTACTTC.

The V gene is TRBV7-9, the J gene TRBJ2-5; D unclear. Germline CDR1 SEHNR, CDR2 FQNEAQ (reference sequence). V lost 2 bases to trimming and J lost 12 bases, with 13 bases between them. This CDR3 region has 12 residues. The CDR3 DNA sequence: TGTGCCAGCAGCTTACTTGGGTCTTGGAAGTACTTC. Protein: CASSLLGSWKYF.

The table lists this clonotype with many counts. The chain has TRBV6-2 or TRBV6-3 and TRBJ2-1; D may be TRBD2 (7 bases). V shed 2 bases and J shed 6 bases, with 14 bases lying between them. Germline CDR1 and CDR2: MNHEY and SVGEGT. The CDR3 spans 15 residues. The CDR3 sequence: CASSYGRGYINEQFF. Here the CDR3 DNA reads TGTGCCAGCAGTTACGGGAGGGGGTATATCAATGAGCAGTTCTTC.

This clonotype was counted ten times or more. The genes are TRBV30 and TRBJ1-6; D gene uncertain. Trimming pared 3 bases from V and 7 bases from J, leaving 10 bases between. From germline, CDR1 is GTSNPN and CDR2 SVGIG (reference sequence). This CDR3 has 13 amino acids. CDR3 sequence reads: CAWRSDGNSPLHF. In DNA, the CDR3 is TGTGCCTGGAGGAGCGACGGAAATTCACCCCTCCACTTT.

This clonotype showed up many times. V is TRBV28 and J is TRBJ2-7; D unresolved. The CDR3 is 14 residues long. Trimming shortened V by 4 bases and J by 5 bases, and 15 bases separated the two germline ends. In germline, CDR1 is MDHEN, CDR2 SYDVKM. As DNA, the CDR3 is TGTGCCAGCAGTTATTCATATGACCTAAACGAGCAGTACTTC. This translates into CASSYSYDLNEQYF.

In its sample, this clonotype was seen many times. The chain links TRBV18 to TRBJ1-1; D gene ambiguous. Deletions cut 3 bases from V and 4 bases from J, with 15 bases between. The length of the CDR3 is 15 residues. Per the germline V gene, CDR1 is KGHSH and CDR2 is LQKENI. CDR3 sequence reads: CASSPPRAGRTEAFF. The CDR3, as DNA: TGTGCCAGCTCACCCCCGCGAGCCGGGCGCACTGAAGCTTTCTTT.

With respect to this clonotype: Given a much more abundant clone one base away, this may be a read error. V usage is TRBV5-1 and J usage is TRBJ1-1, with TRBD1 matching 9 bases. The germline V gene encodes CDR1 SGHRS and CDR2 YFSETQ. J lost 3 bases, V lost 2 bases, and 5 bases had no gene match. The CDR3 extends over 15 amino acids. The CDR3 protein is CASSFGTGTYTEAFF. CDR3 DNA sequence: TGCGCCAGCAGCTTCGGGACAGGGACGTACACTGAAGCTTTCTTT.

The sample holds a few counts of this clonotype. The genes are TRBV3-1 and TRBJ2-5; no firm D call. The CDR3 covers 14 residues. Trimming took off 0 bases at V and 5 bases at J, with 10 bases between the two ends. The V gene's germline CDR1 is LGHDT and CDR2 YNNKEL (reference sequence). The CDR3 spells CASSQDRGEETQYF. CDR3 coding DNA: TGTGCCAGCAGCCAAGATCGTGGAGAGGAGACCCAGTACTTC.

A remark on this clonotype: This may be a read error: a much more frequent sequence differs by one nucleotide. The chain combines TRBV7-8 with TRBJ2-1; either TRBD1 or TRBD2 may fit D (5 bases each). The CDR3 totals 15 residues. The V gene's germline CDR1 is SGHVS and CDR2 FQNEAQ. Trimming cost V 6 bases and J 6 bases, with 18 bases left between them. The CDR3 coding sequence is TGTGCCAGCAGGACCGGGACCAGGGAAAGCAATGAGCAGTTCTTC. This encodes CASRTGTRESNEQFF.

In its sample, this clonotype was seen many times. The chain recombines TRBV27 with TRBJ2-7, with 7 bases aligning to TRBD2. The CDR3 runs to 15 residues. The V gene's germline CDR1 is MNHEY and CDR2 SMNVEV (reference sequence). The V and J ends lost 1 base and 0 bases, in that order; junction bases with no gene match: 3. The CDR3: CASSLWREFSYEQYF. The CDR3 DNA reads TGTGCCAGCAGTTTATGGCGGGAGTTCTCCTACGAGCAGTACTTC.

Many counts were recorded for this clonotype. The chain uses TRBV24-1 and TRBJ2-1, with D unclear. V lost 5 bases to trimming and J lost 0 bases, with 10 bases between them. The germline gives CDR1 KGHDR, CDR2 SFDVKD. This CDR3 region has 15 residues. CDR3: CATSARFPSYNEQFF. CDR3 sequence (DNA): TGTGCCACCAGTGCTCGCTTCCCCTCCTACAATGAGCAGTTCTTC.